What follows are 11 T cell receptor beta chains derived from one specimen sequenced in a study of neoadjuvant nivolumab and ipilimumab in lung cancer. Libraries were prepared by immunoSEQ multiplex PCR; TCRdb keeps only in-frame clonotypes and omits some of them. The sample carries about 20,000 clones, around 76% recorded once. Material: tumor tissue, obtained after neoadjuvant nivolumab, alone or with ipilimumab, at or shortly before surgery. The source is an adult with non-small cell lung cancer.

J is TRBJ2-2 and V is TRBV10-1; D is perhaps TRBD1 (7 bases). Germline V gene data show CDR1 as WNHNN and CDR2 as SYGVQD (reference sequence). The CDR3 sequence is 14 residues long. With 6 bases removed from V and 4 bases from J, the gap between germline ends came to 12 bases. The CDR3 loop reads CASSRQGGTGELFF. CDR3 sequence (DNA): TGCGCCAGCAGCCGACAGGGAGGCACCGGGGAGCTGTTTTTT.

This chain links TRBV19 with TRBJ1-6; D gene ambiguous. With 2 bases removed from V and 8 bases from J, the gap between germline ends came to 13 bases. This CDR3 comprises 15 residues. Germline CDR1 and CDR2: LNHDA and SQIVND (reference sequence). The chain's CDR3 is CASSISYRGYSPLHF. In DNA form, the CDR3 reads TGTGCCAGTAGTATAAGCTATAGAGGTTATTCACCCCTCCACTTT.

This chain's CDR3 is CASSLDGGVYGYTF. DNA of the CDR3: TGTGCCAGCAGCTTAGATGGAGGAGTCTATGGCTACACCTTC. The gene calls are TRBV7-9 and TRBJ1-2; no definite D call. The CDR3 is made up of 14 amino acids. V was cut by 1 base and J by 4 bases, with 10 bases left in between. Germline V CDR1 and CDR2: SEHNR, FQNEAQ (reference sequence).

The CDR3 DNA follows: TGTGCCAGCAGTCTGCAGGGAAACGCCTCACCCCTCCACTTT. It codes for CASSLQGNASPLHF. This chain links TRBV2 with TRBJ1-6, with a tentative D call TRBD1 (5 bases). The V and J ends lost 5 bases and 10 bases respectively, with 15 bases between them. The CDR3 is made up of 14 amino acids. CDR1 SNHLY and CDR2 FYNNEI come from the germline V gene. Together with reference TRBV2 and TRBJ1-6, the CDR3 gives the full variable domain: EPEVTQTPSHQVTQMGQEVILRCVPISNHLYFYWYRQILGQKVEFLVSFYNNEISEKSEIFDDQFSVERPDGSNFTLKIRSTKLEDSAMYFCASSLQGNASPLHFGNGTRLTVT.

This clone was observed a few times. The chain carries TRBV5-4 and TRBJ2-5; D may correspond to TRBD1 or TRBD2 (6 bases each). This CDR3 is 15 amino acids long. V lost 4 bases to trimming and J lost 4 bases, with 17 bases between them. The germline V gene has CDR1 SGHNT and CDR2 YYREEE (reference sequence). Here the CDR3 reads CASSPGAVGGETQYF. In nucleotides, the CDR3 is TGTGCCAGCAGCCCGGGGGCTGTGGGGGGAGAGACCCAGTACTTC.

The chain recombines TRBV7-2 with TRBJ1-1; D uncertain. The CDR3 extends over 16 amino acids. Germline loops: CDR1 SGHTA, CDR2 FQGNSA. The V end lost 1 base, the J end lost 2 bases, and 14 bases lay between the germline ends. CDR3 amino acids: CASSLVGRNFNTEAFF. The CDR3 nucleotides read TGTGCCAGCAGCTTAGTGGGAAGAAACTTCAACACTGAAGCTTTCTTT. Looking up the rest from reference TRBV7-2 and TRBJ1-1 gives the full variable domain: GAGVSQSPSNKVTEKGKDVELRCDPISGHTALYWYRQSLGQGLEFLIYFQGNSAPDKSGLPSDRFSAERTGGSVSTLTIQRTQQEDSAVYLCASSLVGRNFNTEAFFGQGTRLTVV.

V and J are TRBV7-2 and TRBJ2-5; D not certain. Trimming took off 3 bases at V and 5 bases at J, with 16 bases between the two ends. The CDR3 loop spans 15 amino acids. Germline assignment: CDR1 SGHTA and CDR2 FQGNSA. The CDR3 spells CASSFSTTPLETQYF. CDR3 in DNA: TGTGCCAGCAGCTTCAGCACGACTCCCTTGGAGACCCAGTACTTC.

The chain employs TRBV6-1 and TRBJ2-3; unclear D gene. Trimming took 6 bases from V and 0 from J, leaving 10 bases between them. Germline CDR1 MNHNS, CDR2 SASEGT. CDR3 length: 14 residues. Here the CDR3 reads CASRPISSTDTQYF. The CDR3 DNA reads TGTGCCAGCAGGCCCATTTCTAGCACAGATACGCAGTATTTT.

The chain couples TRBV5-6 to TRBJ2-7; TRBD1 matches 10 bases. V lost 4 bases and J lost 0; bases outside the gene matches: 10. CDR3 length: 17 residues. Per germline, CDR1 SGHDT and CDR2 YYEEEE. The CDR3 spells CASSRLTTGGLSYEQYF. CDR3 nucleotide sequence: TGTGCCAGCAGCCGCCTAACGACAGGGGGCCTCTCCTACGAGCAGTACTTC.

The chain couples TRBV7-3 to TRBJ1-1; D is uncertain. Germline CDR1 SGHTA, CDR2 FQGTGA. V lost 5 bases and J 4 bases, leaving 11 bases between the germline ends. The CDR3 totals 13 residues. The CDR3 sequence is CASSLEAPTEAFF. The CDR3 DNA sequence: TGTGCCAGCAGCCTCGAGGCCCCCACTGAAGCTTTCTTT. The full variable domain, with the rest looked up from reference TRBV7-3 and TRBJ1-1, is GAGVSQTPSNKVTEKGKYVELRCDPISGHTALYWYRQSLGQGPEFLIYFQGTGAADDSGLPNDRFFAVRPEGSVSTLKIQRTERGDSAVYLCASSLEAPTEAFFGQGTRLTVV.

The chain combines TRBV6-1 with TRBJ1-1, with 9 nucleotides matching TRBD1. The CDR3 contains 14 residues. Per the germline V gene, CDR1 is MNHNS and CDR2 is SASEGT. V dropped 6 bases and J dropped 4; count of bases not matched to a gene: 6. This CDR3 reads CASRGDRAGTEAFF. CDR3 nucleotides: TGTGCCAGCAGGGGGGACAGGGCCGGCACTGAAGCTTTCTTT.